Following are 14 T cell receptor beta chains from one sample sequenced in a study of blood T cell repertoires in COVID-19. Profiled with immunoSEQ multiplex PCR; TCRdb holds only in-frame clones, not every one. The sample has about 95,000 clones, about 89% seen once. The sequencing input was peripheral blood. The receptor set was obtained from a human donor in a cohort sampled during active COVID-19.

The rearrangement joins TRBV2 to TRBJ1-4; 7 bases map to TRBD1. The V gene's germline CDR1 is SNHLY and CDR2 FYNNEI. With V trimmed by 6 bases and J by 2 bases, 3 bases remained unmatched. There are 14 residues in the CDR3. The CDR3: CASSKGQTNEKLFF. CDR3 DNA: TGTGCCAGCAGCAAGGGACAGACTAATGAAAAACTGTTTTTT.

The rearrangement uses TRBV12-5 and TRBJ2-2; TRBD2 is a possible D gene (6 bases). The germline V gene encodes CDR1 LGHNT and CDR2 FRNRAP. CDR3 length: 13 residues. V was shortened by 5 bases and J by 6 bases, with 10 bases between the two germline ends. The CDR3 spells CASGGRGPGELFF. The CDR3 DNA follows: TGTGCTAGTGGTGGGCGGGGACCCGGGGAGCTGTTTTTT.

V gene TRBV5-1 combines with J gene TRBJ2-5; no clear D gene. The CDR3 is 14 amino acids. Trimming took off 1 base at V and 5 bases at J, with 12 bases between the two ends. Germline CDR1 is SGHRS and CDR2 is YFSETQ. Here the CDR3 DNA reads TGCGCCAGCAGCTTGCCCGATGGCCTGGAGACCCAGTACTTC. Encoded protein: CASSLPDGLETQYF.

A single count supports this clone. The rearrangement joins TRBV6-6 to TRBJ2-7; D is perhaps TRBD2 (5 bases). The length of the CDR3 is 13 residues. V lost 8 bases and J lost 1, with 12 bases in between. Germline CDR1 reads MNHNY; CDR2 reads SVGAGI (reference sequence). The CDR3: CASSGGESYEQYF. Here the CDR3 DNA reads TGTGCCAGCTCGGGTGGGGAGTCCTACGAGCAGTACTTC.

The chain couples TRBV11-2 to TRBJ1-5; 9 nucleotides agree with TRBD1. The V segment lost 5 bases and the J segment 1 base; nucleotides outside the gene matches: 9. The CDR3 has 17 amino acids. Germline V gene sequence: CDR1 SGHAT, CDR2 FQNNGV. CDR3 residues: CASSRGQGPGSNQPQHF. CDR3 bases: TGTGCCAGCAGCCGAGGACAGGGGCCGGGAAGCAATCAGCCCCAGCATTTT.

In regard to this clone: The junction and the germline gene differ at one end; a read error may be behind it. The rearrangement links TRBV9 to TRBJ2-1; no clear D. CDR1 SGDLS and CDR2 YYNGEE come from the germline V gene. The CDR3 runs to 11 residues. The CDR3 loop is CASSLYDEQFF. Written as DNA, the CDR3 is TGTGCCAGCAGTCTCTACGATGAGCAGTTCTTC.

This chain connects TRBV4-1 to TRBJ2-7; D is perhaps TRBD1 (6 bases). In germline, CDR1 is MGHRA, CDR2 YSYEKL. The germline V and J ends were trimmed by 3 bases and 0 bases, with 12 bases remaining between them. This CDR3 has 15 amino acids. CDR3 nucleotides: TGCGCCAGCAGCCAGAACCGGGACAACTCCTACGAGCAGTACTTC. This codes for CASSQNRDNSYEQYF.

The genes are TRBV30 and TRBJ2-7; 7 bases agree with TRBD1. Losses at the gene ends were 2 bases for V and 3 bases for J; bases not matched to a gene: 13. Per the germline V gene, CDR1 is GTSNPN and CDR2 is SVGIG (reference sequence). CDR3 length: 16 amino acids. CDR3 bases: TGTGCCTGGAGTTATGGGTGGACAGGCCCAAGCTACGAGCAGTACTTC. Translating gives CAWSYGWTGPSYEQYF.

The chain is built from TRBV28 and TRBJ2-4; 9 positions agree with TRBD2. The length of the CDR3 is 14 residues. Trimming took 3 bases from V and 9 from J; bases not matched to a gene: 6. CDR1 and CDR2 (germline): MDHEN, SYDVKM. This CDR3 is CASSFGGRGGIQYF. The CDR3 DNA follows: TGTGCCAGCAGTTTTGGAGGGCGGGGGGGCATTCAGTACTTC.

This sequence joins TRBV6-2 or TRBV6-3 and TRBJ2-3; D is possibly TRBD1 (5 bases). CDR1 and CDR2 (germline): MNHEY, SVGEGT. Trimming shortened V by 4 bases and J by 0 bases, and 11 bases separated the two germline ends. The length of the CDR3 is 15 residues. The CDR3 here is CASSSLGRSTDTQYF. Written as DNA, the CDR3 is TGTGCCAGCAGTTCCTTGGGGCGAAGCACAGATACGCAGTATTTT.

The V gene is TRBV6-6, the J gene TRBJ1-6; 9 bases align to TRBD1. CDR3 length: 14 amino acids. Germline V CDR1 and CDR2: MNHNY, SVGAGI (reference sequence). Trimming took 6 bases from V and 9 from J; bases not matched to a gene: 6. CDR3 nucleotide sequence: TGTGCCAGCAGAACTACGGGACAGGGTTCACCCCTCCACTTT. This encodes CASRTTGQGSPLHF.

This chain connects TRBV5-1 to TRBJ1-1; D is unresolved. Germline V gene data show CDR1 as SGHRS and CDR2 as YFSETQ. The V gene lost 5 bases and the J gene lost 4 bases, with 12 bases spanning the gap. The CDR3 covers 13 residues. In DNA, the CDR3 is TGCGCCAGCAGGGAGATATCGCCCACTGAAGCTTTCTTT. Amino acids: CASREISPTEAFF.

DNA of the CDR3: TGCAGTGCTAGTCGGCCAGGTCTTAAGAACACTGAAGCTTTCTTT. Its translation is CSASRPGLKNTEAFF. This chain connects TRBV20-1 to TRBJ1-1; D unresolved. CDR1 and CDR2 (germline): DFQATT, SNEGSKA (reference sequence). V was pared by 3 bases and J by 1 base, with 15 bases between. This CDR3 has 15 amino acids.

This clone was found once. This rearrangement joins TRBV12-3 or TRBV12-4 to TRBJ2-3, with D possibly matching TRBD2 (5 bases). Trimming pared 9 bases from V and 1 base from J, leaving 11 bases between. The length of the CDR3 is 13 residues. The CDR3 loop is CARKGEGTDTQYF. The CDR3 DNA is TGTGCCAGGAAGGGAGAGGGCACAGATACGCAGTATTTT.